The 25 T cell receptor beta chains presented below share a single source sample, sequenced in a study of blood T cell repertoires in COVID-19. Assay: immunoSEQ multiplex PCR; the TCRdb copy retains only in-frame clones and omits some. Here the sample spans 120,000 to 150,000 clones, roughly 90% being singletons. The sequenced sample was PBMCs or T cells enriched from blood (not recorded which). All receptors derive from a woman aged 25 to 39 with acute COVID-19.

The CDR3 DNA follows: TGTGCAGGGGGGGAGAGCTCCTACGAGCAGTACTTC. Residues: CAGGESSYEQYF. The chain joins TRBV11-2 to TRBJ2-7; possible D gene TRBD2, 7 bases. Germline loops: CDR1 SGHAT, CDR2 FQNNGV. CDR3 length: 12 residues.

This sequence joins TRBV24-1 and TRBJ1-2, with D hard to call. The CDR3 is 13 amino acids. Germline V gives CDR1 KGHDR, CDR2 SFDVKD. Trimming removed 8 bases from V and 0 bases from J, with 9 bases in between. This chain's CDR3 is CATNSSTNYGYTF. The CDR3, as DNA: TGTGCCACCAACAGCTCTACTAACTATGGCTACACCTTC.

The genes are TRBV9 and TRBJ1-2, with D unclear. Trimming left V 0 bases short and J 1 base short, with 10 bases between. The CDR3 runs 15 residues. The germline V gene has CDR1 SGDLS and CDR2 YYNGEE. The CDR3 protein is CASSVGSGRNYGYTF. The CDR3, as DNA: TGTGCCAGCAGCGTAGGCTCAGGCCGTAACTATGGCTACACCTTC.

This sequence joins TRBV27 and TRBJ2-4; 8 bases are shared with TRBD2. V shed 6 bases and J 3 bases; nucleotides not matched to a gene: 10. Germline V gene sequence: CDR1 MNHEY, CDR2 SMNVEV (reference sequence). The CDR3 covers 16 residues. The CDR3 nucleotides are TGTGCCAGCAGGTTGACTAGCGCCGGGAACAAAAACATTCAGTACTTC. It encodes CASRLTSAGNKNIQYF.

This chain uses TRBV28 with TRBJ2-7, with TRBD2 matching over 8 bases. Germline V gene lookup returns CDR1 MDHEN and CDR2 SYDVKM. V dropped 2 bases and J dropped 2; count of bases not matched to a gene: 2. This CDR3 has 14 residues. The CDR3: CASSLLAGTYEQYF. The CDR3 DNA is TGTGCCAGCAGTTTACTAGCGGGCACCTACGAGCAGTACTTC.

A single count supports this clone. This sequence joins TRBV10-3 and TRBJ2-1; 8 bases map to TRBD1. Germline CDR1 reads ENHRY; CDR2 reads SYGVKD. The trim removed 10 bases at V and 7 bases at J, leaving 15 bases unmatched. The CDR3 has 15 residues. The CDR3 DNA follows: TGTGCCACCAACCCCGGAGCAGGGGGCGGAAATGAGCAGTTCTTC. This gives the protein CATNPGAGGGNEQFF.

This chain connects TRBV29-1 to TRBJ2-7; perhaps TRBD2 as D (5 bases). Germline values: CDR1 SQVTM, CDR2 ANQGSEA. Trimming cost V 3 bases and J 2 bases, with 14 bases left between them. This CDR3 is built from 14 residues. CDR3 DNA sequence: TGCAGCGTTGAGGTATCGGGGTCTCCCTACGAGCAGTACTTC. It translates to CSVEVSGSPYEQYF.

CDR3 DNA: TGTGCCAGCAGGAGCGGGACAGGGAATGGCTACACCTTC. It yields the protein CASRSGTGNGYTF. The chain is built from TRBV7-9 and TRBJ1-2; 9 bases align to TRBD1. CDR1 and CDR2 from the germline V gene are SEHNR and FQNEAQ (reference sequence). The V and J ends lost 6 bases and 6 bases, in that order; junction bases with no gene match: 5. This CDR3 has 13 residues.

The chain couples TRBV2 to TRBJ2-7, with D possibly matching TRBD1 (6 bases). CDR1 and CDR2 (germline): SNHLY, FYNNEI. The CDR3 has 13 amino acids. V was shortened by 5 bases and J by 4 bases, with 12 bases between the two germline ends. CDR3 residues: CASSTGTSYEQYF. Here the CDR3 DNA reads TGTGCCAGCAGTACAGGGACGAGTTACGAGCAGTACTTC.

The CDR3 reads CASSEAWTRTSDTQYF. The CDR3 DNA sequence: TGTGCCAGCAGTGAAGCTTGGACCCGGACTTCAGATACGCAGTATTTT. This rearrangement joins TRBV6-1 to TRBJ2-3, with D possibly being TRBD2 (5 bases). This CDR3 is built from 16 residues. The germline V and J ends were trimmed by 0 bases and 4 bases, with 14 bases remaining between them. Germline V CDR1 and CDR2: MNHNS, SASEGT.

V is TRBV27 and J is TRBJ2-3; D may be TRBD2 (5 bases). The germline V gene encodes CDR1 MNHEY and CDR2 SMNVEV (reference sequence). This CDR3 comprises 16 residues. V was cut by 1 base and J by 6 bases, with 17 bases left in between. CDR3 DNA sequence: TGTGCCAGCAGTTTATATCCTTATTTGGGCGGGGATACGCAGTATTTT. Translating gives CASSLYPYLGGDTQYF.

The chain joins TRBV20-1 to TRBJ2-5; 11 positions match TRBD2. The CDR3 runs 16 residues. J lost 7 bases, V lost 3 bases, and 13 bases had no gene match. Germline CDR1 and CDR2: DFQATT and SNEGSKA (reference sequence). The CDR3 protein is CSASWVLAGEYGTQYF. CDR3 nucleotides: TGCAGTGCTAGTTGGGTACTAGCGGGAGAATACGGGACCCAGTACTTC.

V is TRBV5-8 and J is TRBJ2-5; D is unresolved. V was trimmed by 4 bases and J by 2 bases, leaving 9 bases between them. The CDR3 extends over 13 amino acids. Germline CDR1 reads SGHTS; CDR2 reads YDEGEE. Written as DNA, the CDR3 is TGTGCCAGCAGCCGACACCGGCAAGAGACCCAGTACTTC. Its protein product is CASSRHRQETQYF.

The CDR3: CASSDPRTSVSTDTQYF. CDR3 bases: TGTGCCAGCAGTGACCCACGGACTAGCGTAAGCACAGATACGCAGTATTTT. The chain employs TRBV6-4 and TRBJ2-3; 9 positions match TRBD2. Unmatched junction bases numbered 6, after V lost 2 bases and J lost 0 bases. The CDR3 spans 17 residues. Per the germline V gene, CDR1 is MRHNA and CDR2 is SNTAGT.

The chain has TRBV11-2 and TRBJ2-7; D not certain. CDR3 length equals 14 residues. V lost 1 base, J lost 7 bases, and 14 bases lay in between. Germline V CDR1 and CDR2: SGHAT, FQNNGV. The CDR3 sequence: CASSLARLTEEQYF. Here the CDR3 DNA reads TGTGCCAGCAGCTTAGCCAGGTTAACAGAGGAGCAGTACTTC.

This chain joins TRBV28 and TRBJ2-1, with 11 bases aligning to TRBD2. The V and J ends lost 3 bases and 6 bases, in that order; junction bases with no gene match: 4. This CDR3 has 15 residues. CDR1 is MDHEN and CDR2 is SYDVKM in the germline V gene. The CDR3 nucleotides are TGTGCCAGCAGTTTGGAGCTAGCGGGGGGCAATGAGCAGTTCTTC. It encodes CASSLELAGGNEQFF.

The chain links TRBV7-3 to TRBJ2-2, with D tentatively TRBD2 (6 bases). CDR1 and CDR2 (germline): SGHTA, FQGTGA. This CDR3 contains 15 residues. V was trimmed by 5 bases and J by 2 bases, leaving 12 bases between them. The DNA for the CDR3 is TGTGCCAGCAGCCAAAGACTAGACAACACCGGGGAGCTGTTTTTT. It codes for CASSQRLDNTGELFF. The full variable domain, in which reference TRBV7-3 and TRBJ2-2 provide the parts outside the CDR3, is GAGVSQTPSNKVTEKGKYVELRCDPISGHTALYWYRQSLGQGPEFLIYFQGTGAADDSGLPNDRFFAVRPEGSVSTLKIQRTERGDSAVYLCASSQRLDNTGELFFGEGSRLTVL.

V usage is TRBV18 and J usage is TRBJ1-1; D is unclear. There are 15 residues in the CDR3. Germline-derived CDR1 and CDR2 are KGHSH and LQKENI. V was clipped by 0 bases and J by 0 bases, with 8 bases between them. This CDR3 is CASSPPSLMNTEAFF. The CDR3 DNA reads TGTGCCAGCTCACCACCGTCGCTAATGAACACTGAAGCTTTCTTT.

The chain recombines TRBV4-1 with TRBJ1-2; TRBD1 matches at 9 bases. Germline loops: CDR1 MGHRA, CDR2 YSYEKL. Unmatched junction bases numbered 5, after V lost 4 bases and J lost 2 bases. The CDR3 consists of 15 residues. CDR3 coding DNA: TGCGCCAGCAGCCCTCAACAGGGGGCGAACTATGGCTACACCTTC. As protein: CASSPQQGANYGYTF.

CDR3 coding DNA: TGTGCCAGCCAGGTTGGGCGTCATACCTACAATGAGCAGTTCTTC. Its translation is CASQVGRHTYNEQFF. The gene calls are TRBV27 and TRBJ2-1; D ambiguous. Germline V CDR1 and CDR2: MNHEY, SMNVEV (reference sequence). With 8 bases removed from V and 2 bases from J, the gap between germline ends came to 16 bases. There are 15 residues in the CDR3.

The chain links TRBV6-5 to TRBJ1-2; 10 positions agree with TRBD1. This CDR3 has 15 residues. Germline lookup yields CDR1 MNHEY and CDR2 SVGAGI. J was trimmed by 6 bases and V by 0 bases; bases with no gene match: 4. The DNA for the CDR3 is TGTGCCAGCAGTTACTCGTTTGGGACAGGGGATGGCTACACCTTC. Translated, it gives CASSYSFGTGDGYTF.

The chain combines TRBV19 with TRBJ1-4; D uncertain. Per the germline V gene, CDR1 is LNHDA and CDR2 is SQIVND (reference sequence). The V gene lost 5 bases and the J gene lost 8 bases, with 15 bases spanning the gap. This CDR3 comprises 14 residues. CDR3 loop: CASSVREKGEKLFF. The CDR3 DNA sequence: TGTGCCAGTAGTGTACGGGAAAAAGGCGAAAAACTGTTTTTT.

The chain recombines TRBV3-1 (or the pseudogene TRBV3-2) with TRBJ2-1; 12 bases align to TRBD2. Losses at the gene ends were 3 bases for V and 1 base for J; bases not matched to a gene: 1. CDR1 and CDR2 from the germline V gene are LGHDT and YNNKEL (reference sequence). The CDR3 contains 16 residues. The CDR3 reads CASSHLAGGSYNEQFF. The DNA of the CDR3 is TGTGCCAGCAGCCACCTAGCGGGAGGGTCCTACAATGAGCAGTTCTTC.

This clone was seen a few times. DNA for the CDR3: TGTGCCAGCAGTTACTCGTTTCCCCTCTACGAGCAGTACTTC. Its translation: CASSYSFPLYEQYF. The J gene is TRBJ2-7, the V gene TRBV6-5; D gene unclear. Germline V gene lookup returns CDR1 MNHEY and CDR2 SVGAGI. V was pared by 0 bases and J by 3 bases, with 9 bases between. The CDR3 extends over 14 amino acids.

This clone was recorded only once. The rearrangement links TRBV25-1 to TRBJ1-2; 9 bases are shared with TRBD1. Germline loops: CDR1 MGHDK, CDR2 SYGVNS. The CDR3 has 14 amino acids. The V segment lost 6 bases and the J segment 2 bases; nucleotides outside the gene matches: 4. This chain's CDR3 is CASRGTGRNYGYTF. For the CDR3, the DNA is TGTGCCAGCAGGGGGACAGGGAGGAACTATGGCTACACCTTC.